This is a list of T cell receptor beta chains from one sample in a study of cytomegalovirus exposure and HLA in healthy donors. Only in-frame clones appear in the TCRdb table, and some are missing; sequencing was by immunoSEQ multiplex PCR. The sample holds some 190,000 clones, about 82% seen once. Sequencing used PBMCs. Receptors were obtained from a young woman in good health and CMV-seronegative. The CDR3 runs from the conserved cysteine through the conserved F or W. Fields, in order: CDR3 protein, CDR3 DNA, J gene, clone size, V gene, D gene. D genes are given only for firm matches. The size of a clone is reported for some rows only, either as once, few or many, or as a class for expanded clones.

cdr3_aa: CASSGSFQGAWTGELFF
cdr3_nt: TGCGCCAGCAGTGGATCCTTTCAGGGGGCATGGACCGGGGAGCTGTTTTTT
j_call: TRBJ2-2
clone_size: -
v_call: TRBV10-1
d_call: TRBD1

cdr3_aa: CASSSTTTDTQYF
cdr3_nt: TGTGCCAGCAGCTCGACTACCACAGATACGCAGTATTTT
j_call: TRBJ2-3
clone_size: -
v_call: TRBV7-3
d_call: -

cdr3_aa: CASSSHVEGGVGYGYTF
cdr3_nt: TGTGCCAGCAGCTCCCACGTTGAGGGGGGGGTGGGCTATGGCTACACCTTC
j_call: TRBJ1-2
clone_size: -
v_call: TRBV7-2
d_call: -

cdr3_aa: CASSFPRGFQETQYF
cdr3_nt: TGTGCCAGCAGTTTTCCCCGGGGGTTCCAAGAGACCCAGTACTTC
j_call: TRBJ2-5
clone_size: -
v_call: TRBV6-5
d_call: -

cdr3_aa: CASSPRYRAYEQYF
cdr3_nt: TGTGCCAGCAGCCCCCGTTACAGGGCCTACGAGCAGTACTTC
j_call: TRBJ2-7
clone_size: -
v_call: TRBV11-2
d_call: -

cdr3_aa: CASSDGTSGRANTGELFF
cdr3_nt: TGTGCCAGCAGTGACGGGACTAGCGGGAGGGCGAACACCGGGGAGCTGTTTTTT
j_call: TRBJ2-2
clone_size: -
v_call: TRBV6-4
d_call: TRBD2

cdr3_aa: CASSPARQGRTSGSLYEQYF
cdr3_nt: TGTGCCAGCTCACCAGCACGGCAGGGGCGGACTAGCGGGAGTCTGTACGAGCAGTACTTC
j_call: TRBJ2-7
clone_size: -
v_call: TRBV18
d_call: TRBD2

cdr3_aa: CASFSVSSYNEQFF
cdr3_nt: TGTGCCAGCTTTTCCGTTAGCTCCTACAATGAGCAGTTCTTC
j_call: TRBJ2-1
clone_size: -
v_call: TRBV5-4
d_call: -

cdr3_aa: CASSMAGGLYNEQFF
cdr3_nt: TGTGCCAGTAGTATGGCGGGGGGGCTCTACAATGAGCAGTTCTTC
j_call: TRBJ2-1
clone_size: -
v_call: TRBV19
d_call: TRBD2

cdr3_aa: CASSLGGVDEQFF
cdr3_nt: TGTGCCAGCAGCTTGGGCGGGGTTGATGAGCAGTTCTTC
j_call: TRBJ2-1
clone_size: -
v_call: TRBV5-4
d_call: -

cdr3_aa: CASSSSIVNEQFF
cdr3_nt: TGCGCCAGCAGCTCATCAATTGTCAATGAGCAGTTCTTC
j_call: TRBJ2-1
clone_size: -
v_call: TRBV5-1
d_call: -

cdr3_aa: CASRYGGSKTEAFF
cdr3_nt: TGCGCCAGCAGATACGGTGGGAGTAAGACTGAAGCTTTCTTT
j_call: TRBJ1-1
clone_size: -
v_call: TRBV5-1
d_call: -

cdr3_aa: CASSQGTDGTDTQYF
cdr3_nt: TGTGCCAGCTCGCAAGGGACAGACGGCACAGATACGCAGTATTTT
j_call: TRBJ2-3
clone_size: -
v_call: TRBV10-3
d_call: TRBD1

cdr3_aa: CASISGGIRTEAFF
cdr3_nt: TGTGCCAGCATCTCAGGAGGTATACGGACTGAAGCTTTCTTT
j_call: TRBJ1-1
clone_size: once
v_call: TRBV2
d_call: -

cdr3_aa: CASSHNSPANYGYTF
cdr3_nt: TGTGCCAGCAGCCATAACAGCCCCGCTAACTATGGCTACACCTTC
j_call: TRBJ1-2
clone_size: -
v_call: TRBV9
d_call: -

cdr3_aa: CASSHRDRNYEQYF
cdr3_nt: TGTGCCAGTAGTCACCGGGACAGGAACTACGAGCAGTACTTC
j_call: TRBJ2-7
clone_size: -
v_call: TRBV19
d_call: TRBD1

cdr3_aa: CASSTRTSGANVLTF
cdr3_nt: TGTGCCAGCAGCACCCGGACATCCGGGGCCAACGTCCTGACTTTC
j_call: TRBJ2-6
clone_size: -
v_call: TRBV7-2
d_call: -

cdr3_aa: CASSSRLAGSTDTQYF
cdr3_nt: TGCGCCAGCAGCTCCAGACTAGCGGGCAGCACAGATACGCAGTATTTT
j_call: TRBJ2-3
clone_size: -
v_call: TRBV5-1
d_call: TRBD2

cdr3_aa: CASWGGISNQPQHF
cdr3_nt: TGTGCCAGCTGGGGGGGGATTAGCAATCAGCCCCAGCATTTT
j_call: TRBJ1-5
clone_size: -
v_call: TRBV2
d_call: -

cdr3_aa: CASSLAIRWRGANVLTF
cdr3_nt: TGTGCCAGCAGCTTGGCCATCCGGTGGAGGGGGGCCAACGTCCTGACTTTC
j_call: TRBJ2-6
clone_size: -
v_call: TRBV5-5
d_call: -

cdr3_aa: CASSSLGEETQYF
cdr3_nt: TGTGCCAGCAGTTCCCTGGGAGAGGAGACCCAGTACTTC
j_call: TRBJ2-5
clone_size: -
v_call: TRBV27
d_call: -

cdr3_aa: CASSRDRGRTEAFF
cdr3_nt: TGTGCCAGTAGTCGGGACAGGGGAAGGACTGAAGCTTTCTTT
j_call: TRBJ1-1
clone_size: -
v_call: TRBV19
d_call: TRBD1

cdr3_aa: CASLTLLTSRETQYF
cdr3_nt: TGTGCCAGCTTAACCCTCCTGACTAGTAGAGAGACCCAGTACTTC
j_call: TRBJ2-5
clone_size: -
v_call: TRBV2
d_call: -

cdr3_aa: CASSIGLGSSGANVLTF
cdr3_nt: TGTGCCAGTAGTATAGGGTTGGGGAGCTCTGGGGCCAACGTCCTGACTTTC
j_call: TRBJ2-6
clone_size: -
v_call: TRBV19
d_call: -

cdr3_aa: CASSPRTSGGEQFF
cdr3_nt: TGCGCCAGCAGTCCTAGGACTAGCGGGGGAGAGCAGTTCTTC
j_call: TRBJ2-1
clone_size: -
v_call: TRBV5-1
d_call: TRBD2

cdr3_aa: CASSELRWRDRDVVTQYF
cdr3_nt: TGTGCCAGCAGTGAATTAAGGTGGCGGGACAGGGACGTGGTGACCCAGTACTTC
j_call: TRBJ2-5
clone_size: -
v_call: TRBV25-1
d_call: TRBD1

cdr3_aa: CASTQRTGELFF
cdr3_nt: TGTGCCAGCACCCAGCGCACCGGGGAGCTGTTTTTT
j_call: TRBJ2-2
clone_size: -
v_call: TRBV5-4
d_call: -

cdr3_aa: CASKNRGGNSWDEQYF
cdr3_nt: TGTGCCAGCAAAAACCGGGGGGGCAACTCCTGGGACGAGCAGTACTTC
j_call: TRBJ2-7
clone_size: -
v_call: TRBV6-6
d_call: TRBD2

cdr3_aa: CASSKQGTRPQETQYF
cdr3_nt: TGTGCCAGCAGTAAACAGGGGACTAGACCACAAGAGACCCAGTACTTC
j_call: TRBJ2-5
clone_size: -
v_call: TRBV6-4
d_call: -

cdr3_aa: CASSEVMGRGYTF
cdr3_nt: TGTGCCAGCAGTGAAGTCATGGGGAGGGGCTACACCTTC
j_call: TRBJ1-2
clone_size: once
v_call: TRBV6-1
d_call: -

cdr3_aa: CASSKRGGLRDTQYF
cdr3_nt: TGTGCCAGCAGTAAGCGGGGGGGCCTTAGAGATACGCAGTATTTT
j_call: TRBJ2-3
clone_size: -
v_call: TRBV6-4
d_call: TRBD2

cdr3_aa: CATSFTGGFGYTF
cdr3_nt: TGTGCCACCTCCTTTACAGGGGGCTTTGGCTACACCTTC
j_call: TRBJ1-2
clone_size: -
v_call: TRBV6-5
d_call: TRBD1

cdr3_aa: CAWSVLAGVEEQYF
cdr3_nt: TGTGCCTGGAGTGTACTAGCGGGGGTCGAAGAGCAGTACTTC
j_call: TRBJ2-7
clone_size: few
v_call: TRBV30
d_call: TRBD2

cdr3_aa: CAWSKGKTSGRAGSYNEQFF
cdr3_nt: TGTGCCTGGAGTAAGGGAAAGACTAGCGGGAGGGCCGGATCCTACAATGAGCAGTTCTTC
j_call: TRBJ2-1
clone_size: -
v_call: TRBV30
d_call: TRBD2

cdr3_aa: CAWAGFRGTRNTIYF
cdr3_nt: TGTGCCTGGGCTGGTTTTCGGGGGACCCGAAACACCATATATTTT
j_call: TRBJ1-3
clone_size: -
v_call: TRBV30
d_call: -

cdr3_aa: CAISVREDTQYF
cdr3_nt: TGTGCCATCAGTGTCAGGGAAGATACGCAGTATTTT
j_call: TRBJ2-3
clone_size: -
v_call: TRBV10-3
d_call: -

cdr3_aa: CASSQETTSGGGDTQYF
cdr3_nt: TGCGCCAGCAGCCAAGAAACGACTAGCGGGGGGGGCGATACGCAGTATTTT
j_call: TRBJ2-3
clone_size: -
v_call: TRBV4-1
d_call: TRBD2

cdr3_aa: CATKLAGATETQYF
cdr3_nt: TGTGCCACCAAACTAGCGGGAGCCACAGAGACCCAGTACTTC
j_call: TRBJ2-5
clone_size: -
v_call: TRBV27
d_call: TRBD2

cdr3_aa: CASSQDGQGGYQPQHF
cdr3_nt: TGCGCCAGCAGCCAAGATGGGCAGGGTGGCTATCAGCCCCAGCATTTT
j_call: TRBJ1-5
clone_size: -
v_call: TRBV4-1
d_call: -

cdr3_aa: CASSQVLGSLEAFF
cdr3_nt: TGTGCCAGCAGCCAAGTCCTAGGGAGCCTTGAAGCTTTCTTT
j_call: TRBJ1-1
clone_size: -
v_call: TRBV14
d_call: -

cdr3_aa: CATGQGGADEQFF
cdr3_nt: TGTGCCACCGGACAGGGCGGGGCAGATGAGCAGTTCTTC
j_call: TRBJ2-1
clone_size: -
v_call: TRBV10-3
d_call: TRBD1

cdr3_aa: CASSVLGGQETQYF
cdr3_nt: TGTGCCAGCAGCGTTTTGGGGGGGCAAGAGACCCAGTACTTC
j_call: TRBJ2-5
clone_size: -
v_call: TRBV11-2
d_call: TRBD2

cdr3_aa: CASSLVQGAMGYYGYTF
cdr3_nt: TGTGCCAGCAGCCTGGTCCAGGGGGCTATGGGGTACTATGGCTACACCTTC
j_call: TRBJ1-2
clone_size: -
v_call: TRBV5-4
d_call: TRBD1

cdr3_aa: CATYSGTGSAEQYF
cdr3_nt: TGTGCCACCTATTCCGGGACTGGTTCAGCCGAGCAGTACTTC
j_call: TRBJ2-7
clone_size: -
v_call: TRBV2
d_call: -

cdr3_aa: CASSSGLAGYNEQFF
cdr3_nt: TGTGCCAGCAGTTCTGGGCTAGCGGGGTACAATGAGCAGTTCTTC
j_call: TRBJ2-1
clone_size: -
v_call: TRBV6-6
d_call: TRBD2

cdr3_aa: CASSFNRVVSYGYTF
cdr3_nt: TGTGCCAGCAGTTTTAATCGGGTTGTTAGCTATGGCTACACCTTC
j_call: TRBJ1-2
clone_size: -
v_call: TRBV27
d_call: -

cdr3_aa: CASSLGTDYNYGYTF
cdr3_nt: TGTGCCAGCAGCTTAGGGACAGACTATAACTATGGCTACACCTTC
j_call: TRBJ1-2
clone_size: -
v_call: TRBV7-9
d_call: -

cdr3_aa: CASSEGTGPISSGNTIYF
cdr3_nt: TGTGCCAGCAGTGAAGGGACAGGGCCAATTTCCTCTGGAAACACCATATATTTT
j_call: TRBJ1-3
clone_size: -
v_call: TRBV2
d_call: TRBD1